The present entry profiles one T cell receptor beta chain with its context. This receptor's antigen is unknown. No much larger clone exists at a distance of one base, and base qualities are not known. This sample is part of a study of blood T cell repertoires in COVID-19 (TCRdb year 2020). In the study overall: The collaborator samples originated in the United States, Italy and Spain and spanned the acute and convalescent phases of COVID-19. The material from the prospective study consisted of cDNA or gDNA derived from T cells, B-cell-depleted T cells, or PBMCs. The dataset comprised deeply sampled blood TCRbeta repertoires from subjects exposed to, actively infected with, or recovered from COVID-19. The repertoires were made available in a free public database intended to serve as a resource for research on the immune response to SARS-CoV-2. The samples were drawn from two sources: the first 160 participants of the ongoing ImmuneRACE study, and 1,000 to 1,500 subjects contributed by 6 global collaborators. A de-identified subject ID, COVID-19 status, age in years and sex were almost always included in the sample metadata. Where available, HLA class I and class II types were obtained from metadata supplied by the sample provider rather than from assay-based typing. Broad study findings and their caveats: How much clinical and demographic metadata was included differed by source and by participant, and the metadata was provided uncurated.

The collaborating institutions used their own protocols to collect whole blood in K2EDTA tubes. For TCRbeta analysis, collaborators shipped samples as frozen whole blood, isolated PBMCs, or DNA extracted from either of those sample types. Looking up the germline V gene yields CDR1 SNHLY and CDR2 FYNNEI. The CDR3 covers 15 residues, taking in both the cysteine and the phenylalanine. The DNA shown is the 45-base CDR3, in frame from base 1. The V end loses 3 bases and the J end loses 0 bases, and a stretch of 10 bases separates them. TCRbeta CDR3 regions were amplified from genomic DNA by means of the immunoSEQ Assay, a bias-controlled multiplex PCR. The paper's processing steps were these. Within the assay, amplification of reference gene primers was used to estimate how many nucleated cells each sample contained. To quantify the absolute abundance of each unique TCRbeta CDR3 rearrangement, sequence reads were collapsed and filtered. For each sample, productive Simpson clonality was calculated as the square root of Simpson's diversity index across productive rearrangements. TCRdb's version of the immuneACCESS table is confined to in-frame rearrangements and falls short of the full clone set. An unresolved V gene accounts for under half of the shortfall where checked; the remainder is of unknown origin. V and J calls and clone size are copied from that table; D and trimming were computed from the DNA. In all, the sample holds 150,000 to 200,000 clones, and roughly 85% of those were seen once. 3% to 3.5% of the sample comes from the top ten.

The sequenced sample was peripheral blood. This sequence was found in a human donor with acute or convalescent COVID-19. The donor label of this sample is uncertain. The rearrangement combines TRBV2 with TRBJ2-3, and perhaps TRBD2 as D gene, on 7 matching bases. In nucleotides, the sequence is TGTGCCAGCAGTGACCCGGGGGGCAGCACAGATACGCAGTATTTT. Its amino acids are CASSDPGGSTDTQYF. Where the CDR3 stops, the reference TRBV2 and TRBJ2-3 genes take over; the full variable domain is EPEVTQTPSHQVTQMGQEVILRCVPISNHLYFYWYRQILGQKVEFLVSFYNNEISEKSEIFDDQFSVERPDGSNFTLKIRSTKLEDSAMYFCASSDPGGSTDTQYFGPGTRLTVL.